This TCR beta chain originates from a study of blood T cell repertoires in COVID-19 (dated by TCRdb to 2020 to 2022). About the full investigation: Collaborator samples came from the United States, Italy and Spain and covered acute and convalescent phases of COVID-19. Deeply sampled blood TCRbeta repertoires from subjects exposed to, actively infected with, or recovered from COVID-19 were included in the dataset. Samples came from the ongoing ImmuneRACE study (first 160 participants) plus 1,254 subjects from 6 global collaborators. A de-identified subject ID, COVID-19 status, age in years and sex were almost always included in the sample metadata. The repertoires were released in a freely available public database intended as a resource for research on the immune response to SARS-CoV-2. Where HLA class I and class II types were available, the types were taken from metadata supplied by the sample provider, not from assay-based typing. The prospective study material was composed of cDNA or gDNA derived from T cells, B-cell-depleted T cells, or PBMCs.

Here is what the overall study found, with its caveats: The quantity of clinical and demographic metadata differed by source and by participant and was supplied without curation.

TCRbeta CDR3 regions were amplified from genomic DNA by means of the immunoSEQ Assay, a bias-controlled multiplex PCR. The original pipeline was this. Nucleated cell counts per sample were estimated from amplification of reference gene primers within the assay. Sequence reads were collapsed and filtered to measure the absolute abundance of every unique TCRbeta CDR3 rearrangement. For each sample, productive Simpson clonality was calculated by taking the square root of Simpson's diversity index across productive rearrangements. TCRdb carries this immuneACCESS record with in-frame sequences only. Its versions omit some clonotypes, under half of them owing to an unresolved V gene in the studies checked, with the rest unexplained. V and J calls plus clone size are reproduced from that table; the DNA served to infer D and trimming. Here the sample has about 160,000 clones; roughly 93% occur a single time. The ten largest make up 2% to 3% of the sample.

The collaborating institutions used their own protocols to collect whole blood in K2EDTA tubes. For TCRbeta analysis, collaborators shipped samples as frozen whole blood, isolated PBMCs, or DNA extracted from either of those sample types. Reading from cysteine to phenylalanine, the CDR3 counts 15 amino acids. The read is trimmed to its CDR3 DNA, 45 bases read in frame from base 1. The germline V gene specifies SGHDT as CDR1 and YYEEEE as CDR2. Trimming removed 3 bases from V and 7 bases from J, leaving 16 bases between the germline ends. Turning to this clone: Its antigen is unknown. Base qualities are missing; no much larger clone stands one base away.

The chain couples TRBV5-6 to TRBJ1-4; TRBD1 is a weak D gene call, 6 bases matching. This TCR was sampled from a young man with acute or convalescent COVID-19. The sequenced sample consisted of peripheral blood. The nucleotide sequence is TGTGCCAGCAGCTCTGGTCCAGGGGTGACTGAAAAACTGTTTTTT. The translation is CASSSGPGVTEKLFF.